One and the same sample provided the 11 T cell receptor beta chains below, sequenced in a study of T cells after yellow fever vaccination. Each CDR3 protein gets one entry after TCRdb re-called the 5' RACE reads with MiXCR. The data contain roughly 340,000 distinct CDR3 sequences, almost 4% of them singletons. The material sequenced was PBMCs, taken 5 days after the yellow fever booster vaccination. The receptors stem from a young man who received the YFV17D yellow fever vaccine.

This clonotype was seen repeatedly, ten times or more. V usage is TRBV11-2 and J usage is TRBJ1-1; no clear D gene. Germline values: CDR1 SGHAT, CDR2 FQNNGV. This CDR3 is built from 13 residues. With 8 bases removed from V and 11 bases from J, the gap between germline ends came to 21 bases. For the CDR3, the DNA is TGTGCCAGCGGCATTCAGGAGGCTTTAGGGGCTTTCTTT. Residues: CASGIQEALGAFF.

The rearrangement links TRBV4-3 to TRBJ1-4, with D maybe TRBD1 (6 bases). Per germline, CDR1 LGHNA and CDR2 YSLEER. Deletions cut 1 base from V and 0 bases from J, with 12 bases between. CDR3 length: 17 amino acids. The CDR3 reads CASSQAGGGATNEKLFF. DNA for the CDR3: TGCGCCAGCAGCCAAGCGGGGGGCGGGGCAACTAATGAAAAACTGTTTTTT.

This clonotype occurred a few times. The V and J genes are TRBV27 and TRBJ2-7; 9 nucleotides match TRBD2. The trim removed 3 bases at V and 4 bases at J, leaving 4 bases unmatched. This CDR3 comprises 14 residues. Germline V gives CDR1 MNHEY, CDR2 SMNVEV (reference sequence). CDR3 amino acids: CASSLEAGGYEQYV. DNA of the CDR3: TGTGCCAGCAGTTTGGAAGCGGGGGGATACGAGCAGTACGTC.

The rearrangement joins TRBV7-9 to TRBJ2-3, with TRBD2 identical over 7 bases. This CDR3 region has 15 residues. Germline loops: CDR1 SEHNR, CDR2 FQNEAQ (reference sequence). V lost 6 bases, J lost 0 bases, and 6 bases stayed unmatched. CDR3 sequence (DNA): TGTGCCAGCAGACCGGCGCGGGGGAGCACAGATACGCAGTATTTT. Translation gives CASRPARGSTDTQYF.

This clonotype came up many times. The chain links TRBV24-1 to TRBJ2-1, with 10 positions matching TRBD2. With 3 bases clipped from V and 8 bases from J, the junction kept 9 bases outside the gene matches. Germline loops: CDR1 KGHDR, CDR2 SFDVKD. The CDR3 runs to 16 residues. CDR3 in DNA: TGTGCCACCAGTGATAGGGTAGCGGGGGGCTTCGATGAGCAGTTCTTC. Residues: CATSDRVAGGFDEQFF.

This clonotype was seen ten or more times. A junction end diverges from the germline sequence, so it may reflect a read error. J is TRBJ2-1 and V is TRBV7-7; a possible D gene is TRBD2 (5 bases). CDR1 SSHAT and CDR2 FNYEAQ come from the germline V gene (reference sequence). CDR3 length: 13 amino acids. The CDR3, as DNA: TGTGCTAGCAGCTCCGACGGGGAGTTTGAGCAGTTCTTC. Its translation is CASSSDGEFEQFF.

This rearrangement joins TRBV29-1 to TRBJ1-2; TRBD1 aligns across 7 bases. Germline V CDR1 and CDR2: SQVTM, ANQGSEA. This CDR3 is 14 amino acids long. V shed 4 bases and J 3 bases; nucleotides not matched to a gene: 8. The CDR3 is CSVALTGPDYGYTF. Here the CDR3 DNA reads TGCAGCGTTGCCCTGACAGGGCCAGACTATGGCTACACCTTC.

This clonotype was seen a handful of times. The J gene is TRBJ2-1, the V gene TRBV7-3, with D perhaps TRBD2 (6 bases). The CDR3 totals 17 residues. V lost 4 bases, J lost 0 bases, and 16 bases lay in between. The germline V gene has CDR1 SGHTA and CDR2 FQGTGA. CDR3 sequence reads: CASSSRESGGSYNEQFF. DNA for the CDR3: TGTGCCAGCAGCTCCCGGGAGAGTGGGGGCTCCTACAATGAGCAGTTCTTC.

This clonotype has a handful of counts. The chain recombines TRBV19 with TRBJ1-1, with TRBD1 matching 7 bases. J gave up 1 base and V 4 bases, and 9 bases lay outside the gene matches. The CDR3 has 16 amino acids. Germline assignment: CDR1 LNHDA and CDR2 SQIVND (reference sequence). The CDR3 sequence: CASSTRQGLSNTEAFF. In DNA, the CDR3 is TGTGCCAGTAGTACTCGACAGGGTTTGTCGAACACTGAAGCTTTCTTT.

Many counts were recorded for this clonotype. The CDR3 loop is CASSLAGGGGETQYF. The CDR3 nucleotides are TGTGCCAGCAGCTTAGCCGGGGGAGGTGGAGAGACCCAGTACTTC. The chain is built from TRBV7-2 and TRBJ2-5; the D gene is possibly TRBD2 (6 bases). The CDR3 has 15 amino acids. Trimming shortened V by 0 bases and J by 4 bases, and 12 bases separated the two germline ends. The germline gives CDR1 SGHTA, CDR2 FQGNSA.

This clonotype was recorded a few times. The chain couples TRBV12-3 or TRBV12-4 to TRBJ1-3; D is unclear. V lost 2 bases to trimming and J lost 2 bases, with 10 bases between them. CDR3 length: 15 amino acids. The CDR3: CASSLSFSAGNTIYF. CDR3 nucleotides: TGTGCCAGCAGTTTATCATTCTCAGCTGGAAACACCATATATTTT.